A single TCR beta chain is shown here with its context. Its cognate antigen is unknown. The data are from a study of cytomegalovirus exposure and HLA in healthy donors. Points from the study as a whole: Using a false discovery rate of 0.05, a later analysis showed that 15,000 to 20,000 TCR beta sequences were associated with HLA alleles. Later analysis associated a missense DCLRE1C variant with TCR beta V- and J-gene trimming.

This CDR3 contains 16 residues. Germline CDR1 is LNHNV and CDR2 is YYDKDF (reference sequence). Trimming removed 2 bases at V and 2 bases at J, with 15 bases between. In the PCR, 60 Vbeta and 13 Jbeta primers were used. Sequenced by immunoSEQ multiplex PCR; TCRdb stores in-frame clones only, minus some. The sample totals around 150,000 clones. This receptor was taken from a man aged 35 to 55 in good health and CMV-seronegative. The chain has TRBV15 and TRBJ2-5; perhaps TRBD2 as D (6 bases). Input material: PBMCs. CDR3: CATSRPGTRQQETQYF. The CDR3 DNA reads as TGTGCCACCAGCAGACCTGGGACTCGGCAACAAGAGACCCAGTACTTC.